This entry lists 15 T cell receptor beta chains sequenced from one sample in a study of PD-1 blockade in classical Hodgkin lymphoma. Sample time point: cycle 4 day 1 (C4D1), after around six weeks of nivolumab. Each patient relapsed following autologous stem cell transplantation, and prior brentuximab vedotin exposure differed. Repertoires were generated with immunoSEQ multiplex PCR, while TCRdb's copy carries only in-frame clones and drops some. This table holds tens of thousands of clones, about 85% found once. The material sequenced was peripheral blood mononuclear cells (PBMCs), taken before the fourth cycle of nivolumab. These receptors originate from a human donor with classical Hodgkin lymphoma.

In DNA form, the CDR3 reads TGTGCCAGCGCCTCGGGGGGCAATCAGCCCCAGCATTTT. The encoded protein is CASASGGNQPQHF. This rearrangement joins TRBV14 to TRBJ1-5; D may be TRBD1 (5 bases). Trimming took 8 bases from V and 2 from J, leaving 10 bases between them. The CDR3 sequence is 13 residues long. Germline V lookup: CDR1 SGHDN, CDR2 FVKESK.

The rearrangement uses TRBV5-1 and TRBJ2-6, with D unresolved. Deletions cut 4 bases from V and 0 bases from J, with 8 bases between. This CDR3 has 15 amino acids. Germline CDR1 reads SGHRS; CDR2 reads YFSETQ. The CDR3 sequence: CASSAEVSGANVLTF. In nucleotides, the CDR3 is TGCGCCAGCAGCGCCGAGGTCTCTGGGGCCAACGTCCTGACTTTC.

This clone has only a few counts. The chain joins TRBV29-1 to TRBJ2-7, with D perhaps assigned TRBD1 or TRBD2 (5 bases each). Germline CDR1 SQVTM, CDR2 ANQGSEA. V dropped 4 bases and J dropped 0 bases, with 16 bases sitting between them. The CDR3 loop spans 15 amino acids. The DNA of the CDR3 is TGCAGCGTTGGGACACCCTTTGGGAGCTCCTACGAGCAGTACTTC. Its protein is CSVGTPFGSSYEQYF.

This clone occurred a few times. The chain couples TRBV5-1 to TRBJ2-2, with 7 bases that match TRBD2. Germline V CDR1 and CDR2: SGHRS, YFSETQ. With 4 bases clipped from V and 6 bases from J, the junction kept 6 bases outside the gene matches. The CDR3 runs 14 residues. In DNA, the CDR3 is TGCGCCAGCAGCCTCGGGACTACTGCCGGGGAGCTGTTTTTT. It is translated as CASSLGTTAGELFF.

This clone was recorded a few times. The V call is TRBV19, the J call TRBJ1-2; D unclear. The germline gives CDR1 LNHDA, CDR2 SQIVND (reference sequence). V was trimmed by 4 bases and J by 5 bases, leaving 8 bases between them. This CDR3 contains 12 residues. The CDR3 coding sequence is TGTGCCAGTAGTACGGCAGTTTATGGCTACACCTTC. Residues: CASSTAVYGYTF.

The chain couples TRBV6-5 to TRBJ1-1; 9 positions agree with TRBD1. Germline CDR1 and CDR2: MNHEY and SVGAGI. The CDR3 covers 13 residues. With 5 bases clipped from V and 5 bases from J, the junction kept 3 bases outside the gene matches. The CDR3 coding sequence is TGTGCCAGCAGTCAGGGACAGGGAACTGAAGCTTTCTTT. Protein sequence: CASSQGQGTEAFF.

The rearrangement links TRBV5-1 to TRBJ2-7, with TRBD1 identical over 7 bases. This CDR3 comprises 14 residues. V gave up 4 bases and J gave up 2 bases; unmatched junction bases: 6. CDR1 and CDR2 from the germline V gene are SGHRS and YFSETQ. The chain's CDR3 is CASSQQGFPYEQYF. DNA of the CDR3: TGCGCCAGCAGCCAACAGGGGTTTCCCTACGAGCAGTACTTC. Filled out from reference TRBV5-1 and TRBJ2-7, the complete variable domain reads KAGVTQTPRYLIKTRGQQVTLSCSPISGHRSVSWYQQTPGQGLQFLFEYFSETQRNKGNFPGRFSGRQFSNSRSEMNVSTLELGDSALYLCASSQQGFPYEQYFGPGTRLTVT.

This clone is a singleton in its sample. The chain is built from TRBV30 and TRBJ1-4; 8 bases agree with TRBD1. Germline V gene data show CDR1 as GTSNPN and CDR2 as SVGIG (reference sequence). This CDR3 is 14 amino acids long. J lost 8 bases, V lost 3 bases, and 8 bases had no gene match. For the CDR3, the DNA is TGTGCCTGGAGCGAACAGGGGGTAGTAGAAAAACTGTTTTTT. It encodes CAWSEQGVVEKLFF.

The V call is TRBV7-9, the J call TRBJ2-2; 10 bases match TRBD2. This CDR3 is built from 14 residues. Germline lookup yields CDR1 SEHNR and CDR2 FQNEAQ (reference sequence). J was trimmed by 4 bases and V by 5 bases; bases with no gene match: 1. The CDR3: CASSASGGTGELFF. The CDR3 DNA reads as TGTGCCAGCAGCGCTAGCGGGGGCACCGGGGAGCTGTTTTTT.

The V gene is TRBV28, the J gene TRBJ1-2, with D perhaps matching TRBD1 (6 bases). V was trimmed by 4 bases and J by 2 bases, leaving 17 bases between them. From germline, CDR1 is MDHEN and CDR2 SYDVKM. CDR3 length equals 16 residues. The CDR3 nucleotides are TGTGCCAGCAGTTCCTCCCGAGGGGGGATCAACTATGGCTACACCTTC. Its translation is CASSSSRGGINYGYTF.

Note on this clone: Other DNA sequences in the same sample also yield this CDR3. This chain connects TRBV5-1 to TRBJ1-3; no clear D gene. Germline CDR1 reads SGHRS; CDR2 reads YFSETQ. The CDR3 sequence is 15 residues long. Trimming removed 0 bases from V and 4 bases from J, with 11 bases in between. The CDR3 nucleotides are TGCGCCAGCAGCTTGGGTGGGGTGAGCGGAAACACCATATATTTT. It specifies CASSLGGVSGNTIYF.

This rearrangement joins TRBV4-2 to TRBJ1-1, with 9 positions matching TRBD1. The CDR3 has 15 residues. Germline values: CDR1 LGHNA, CDR2 YNFKEQ. J lost 2 bases, V lost 4 bases, and 5 bases had no gene match. CDR3 DNA sequence: TGTGCCAGCAGCCGACCGACAGGGGGTAACACTGAAGCTTTCTTT. Translation: CASSRPTGGNTEAFF.

This chain joins TRBV5-1 and TRBJ2-5, with D hard to call. The germline V gene has CDR1 SGHRS and CDR2 YFSETQ. This CDR3 has 12 residues. V lost 3 bases to trimming and J lost 5 bases, with 8 bases between them. The DNA for the CDR3 is TGCGCCAGCAGCTCGCAGGCGGAGACCCAGTACTTC. It yields the protein CASSSQAETQYF.

This clone came up a few times. The chain joins TRBV4-1 to TRBJ2-7; no reliable D call. Germline CDR1 is MGHRA and CDR2 is YSYEKL. V lost 4 bases, J lost 1 base, and 14 bases lay in between. The CDR3 is 15 residues long. Here the CDR3 reads CASSLEPGSSYEQYF. CDR3 sequence (DNA): TGCGCCAGCAGCCTAGAACCCGGATCTTCCTACGAGCAGTACTTC.

The chain uses TRBV27 and TRBJ1-5; D remains unclear. The CDR3 consists of 13 residues. Germline V CDR1 and CDR2: MNHEY, SMNVEV (reference sequence). V was clipped by 3 bases and J by 6 bases, with 9 bases between them. CDR3 sequence: CASSFGRGQPQHF. Written as DNA, the CDR3 is TGTGCCAGCAGTTTCGGGCGAGGTCAGCCCCAGCATTTT.